A single sample is the source of the 14 T cell receptor beta chains below, sequenced in a study of tumor-infiltrating lymphocytes in primary liver carcinoma. Blood RNA originated from unsorted whole blood, with germline DNA additionally extracted. The input was approximately 500 ng total RNA; TCR beta cDNA was made from it with a constant-region primer. TCR beta libraries came from three nested multiplex PCR rounds using slightly modified ARM-PCR. Primers for the first two PCR rounds were TRBV1-TRBV30 forward primers and a C-beta reverse primer (roughly 9 cycles per round). From the multiplex PCR reads, TCRdb called clonotypes with MiXCR, one entry per CDR3 protein. The data hold nearly 200,000 distinct CDR3 sequences, with approximately 64% observed a single time. Sequenced material: peripheral blood. Receptors were obtained from a woman aged 60-75 years with primary liver carcinoma and hepatitis B virus infection.

This clonotype was found once. A much more abundant neighbour one base away suggests this may be a read error. The V and J genes are TRBV4-2 and TRBJ2-7; D call uncertain. Germline lookup yields CDR1 LGHNA and CDR2 YNFKEQ. Between the trimmed V and J ends, which lost 4 bases and 1 base, there was a span of 11 bases. CDR3 size: 14 residues. The chain's CDR3 is CASSPTVPSYEQYF. The CDR3 nucleotides are TGTGCCAGCAGCCCCACGGTACCGTCCTACGAGCAGTACTTC.

With respect to this clonotype: The junction differs from germline at one of its ends, possibly a read error. The chain uses TRBV6-1 and TRBJ2-3; 12 bases fit TRBD2. CDR3 size: 16 residues. Germline values: CDR1 MNHNS, CDR2 SASEGT. The CDR3 is CASSSELAGGSDTQYF. The CDR3 DNA reads TGCGCCAGCAGCTCGGAACTAGCGGGAGGTAGCGATACGCAGTATTTT.

This clonotype was seen at least ten times. The chain joins TRBV4-2 to TRBJ1-1; TRBD1 matches at 7 bases. This CDR3 has 14 residues. Germline V gives CDR1 LGHNA, CDR2 YNFKEQ. V shed 4 bases and J 1 base; nucleotides not matched to a gene: 3. The chain's CDR3 is CASSLTGSNTEAFF. DNA for the CDR3: TGTGCCAGCAGCCTGACAGGGTCGAACACTGAAGCTTTCTTT.

This clonotype showed up just a few times. The chain has TRBV7-9 and TRBJ1-1; D is unclear. The V and J ends lost 2 bases and 1 base respectively, with 8 bases between them. Germline CDR1 is SEHNR and CDR2 is FQNEAQ (reference sequence). The CDR3 covers 14 residues. As DNA, the CDR3 is TGTGCCAGCAGCTTATGGGGAGCGAACACTGAAGCTTTCTTT. Its protein product is CASSLWGANTEAFF.

This clonotype was counted ten times or more. This chain joins TRBV12-3 or TRBV12-4 and TRBJ2-7; 9 bases line up with TRBD1. The CDR3 runs 11 residues. The junction had 6 bases not matched to a gene; V was cut back by 5 bases and J by 13 bases. CDR3 amino acids: CASSLDRGIYF. The CDR3 bases are TGTGCCAGCAGTCTGGACAGGGGCATTTACTTC.

The V and J genes are TRBV5-6 and TRBJ1-2; D perhaps matches TRBD1 (6 bases). V was shortened by 7 bases and J by 4 bases, with 14 bases between the two germline ends. Germline assignment: CDR1 SGHDT and CDR2 YYEEEE. The length of the CDR3 is 13 residues. The CDR3 coding sequence is TGTGCCAGCCCGAGAAGGGGGGGCTATGGCTACACCTTC. This encodes CASPRRGGYGYTF. Together with reference TRBV5-6 and TRBJ1-2, the CDR3 gives the full variable domain: DAGVTQSPTHLIKTRGQQVTLRCSPKSGHDTVSWYQQALGQGPQFIFQYYEEEERQRGNFPDRFSGHQFPNYSSELNVNALLLGDSALYLCASPRRGGYGYTFGSGTRLTVV.

This clonotype has only a few counts. The chain combines TRBV14 with TRBJ2-4; weak D call: TRBD2 (5 bases). Germline CDR1 SGHDN, CDR2 FVKESK. The CDR3 loop spans 13 amino acids. The germline V and J ends were trimmed by 2 bases and 11 bases, with 13 bases remaining between them. As DNA, the CDR3 is TGTGCCAGCAGCCAAACAGCTAAGGACTTTCAGTACTTC. Its protein product is CASSQTAKDFQYF.

This clonotype was observed a handful of times. The chain joins TRBV9 to TRBJ2-1, with 8 bases identical to TRBD2. This CDR3 has 19 amino acids. Germline values: CDR1 SGDLS, CDR2 YYNGEE. With 3 bases clipped from V and 0 bases from J, the junction kept 14 bases outside the gene matches. The CDR3 bases are TGTGCCAGCAGCGCCGGGGGGGCGGCGCGGAAGAGCTCCTACAATGAGCAGTTCTTC. It is translated as CASSAGGAARKSSYNEQFF.

Regarding this clonotype: As the CDR3 is not closed by the conserved phenylalanine or tryptophan, this likely results from a read error. The rearrangement joins TRBV29-1 to TRBJ2-6; D may correspond to TRBD1 or TRBD2 (5 bases each). Germline V gene lookup returns CDR1 SQVTM and CDR2 ANQGSEA. The CDR3 consists of 15 residues. CDR3 sequence reads: CSVVGEGAGAKVLTI. The CDR3 DNA reads TGCAGCGTTGTGGGGGAAGGGGCTGGGGCCAAAGTCCTGACTATC.

As to this clonotype: A much bigger clone sits one base away, suggesting this may be a read error. The gene calls are TRBV6-6 and TRBJ2-1, with TRBD2 matching over 9 bases. The CDR3 spans 16 residues. V was clipped by 4 bases and J by 8 bases; unmatched bases: 12. In germline, CDR1 is MNHNY, CDR2 SVGAGI (reference sequence). This CDR3 reads CASSFHLAGVFDEQFF. The CDR3 DNA follows: TGTGCCAGCAGTTTCCATTTAGCGGGAGTATTCGATGAGCAGTTCTTC.

With respect to this clonotype: An end of the junction does not agree with germline; a read error may underlie this. The V and J genes are TRBV12-5 and TRBJ2-4; D perhaps matches TRBD2 (5 bases). CDR1 LGHNT and CDR2 FRNRAP come from the germline V gene. CDR3 length: 14 residues. The CDR3 reads CANGSPGMLNIQYF. DNA for the CDR3: TGTGCTAATGGTTCCCCGGGAATGTTAAACATTCAGTACTTC. The variable domain in full, with the rest retrieved from reference TRBV12-5 and TRBJ2-4, is DARVTQTPRHKVTEMGQEVTMRCQPILGHNTVFWYRQTMMQGLELLAYFRNRAPLDDSGMPKDRFSAEMPDATLATLKIQPSEPRDSAVYFCANGSPGMLNIQYFGAGTRLSVL.

This clonotype was detected only once. The CDR3 end shows no conserved phenylalanine or tryptophan, and so a read error is likely. Because the CDR3's place on the DNA is in doubt, the DNA is left out and the CDR3 is given as listed by TCRdb. V gene TRBV11-2 combines with J gene TRBJ1-6; the table calls TRBD1, which could not be checked here. CDR1 SGHAT and CDR2 FQNNGV come from the germline V gene. From its first to its last residue, the CDR3 has 20 amino acids. This chain's CDR3 is CASSLNPRDRGYPYNSPPHI.

The sample holds a few counts of this clonotype. A much larger clone is a single base away; this may be a read error. The J gene is TRBJ2-7, the V gene TRBV6-5; a weak D match, TRBD2 (6 bases). Germline V CDR1 and CDR2: MNHEY, SVGAGI. The CDR3 is 16 residues long. V lost 1 base, J lost 1 base, and 14 bases lay in between. For the CDR3, the DNA is TGTGCCAGCAGTTACTGGCGGATAGGGAGGTCCTACGAGCAGTACTTC. This gives the protein CASSYWRIGRSYEQYF.

Notes on this clonotype: At one boundary the junction diverges from the germline segment, which might be a read error. Here the CDR3 DNA reads TGTGCCAGTAGCTTGGGGACTATCTATGAGCAGTTCTTC. This gives the protein CASSLGTIYEQFF. V is TRBV11-2 and J is TRBJ2-1; 7 bases agree with TRBD2. Germline V gene data show CDR1 as SGHAT and CDR2 as FQNNGV. The CDR3 covers 13 residues. Combining the CDR3 with reference TRBV11-2 and TRBJ2-1 gives the whole variable domain EAGVAQSPRYKIIEKRQSVAFWCNPISGHATLYWYQQILGQGPKLLIQFQNNGVVDDSQLPKDRFSAERLKGVDSTLKIQPAKLEDSAVYLCASSLGTIYEQFFGPGTRLTVL.